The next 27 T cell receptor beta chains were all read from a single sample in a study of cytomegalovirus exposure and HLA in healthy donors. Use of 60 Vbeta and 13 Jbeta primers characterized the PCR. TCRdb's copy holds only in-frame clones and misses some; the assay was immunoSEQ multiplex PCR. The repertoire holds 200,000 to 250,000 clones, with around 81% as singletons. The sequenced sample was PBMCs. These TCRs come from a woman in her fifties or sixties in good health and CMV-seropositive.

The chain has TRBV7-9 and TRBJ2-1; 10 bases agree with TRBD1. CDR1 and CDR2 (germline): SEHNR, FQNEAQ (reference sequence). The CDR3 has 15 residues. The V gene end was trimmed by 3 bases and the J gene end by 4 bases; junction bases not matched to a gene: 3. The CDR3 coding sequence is TGTGCCAGCAGCTTCGGGACAGGGGCGTACAATGAGCAGTTCTTC. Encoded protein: CASSFGTGAYNEQFF.

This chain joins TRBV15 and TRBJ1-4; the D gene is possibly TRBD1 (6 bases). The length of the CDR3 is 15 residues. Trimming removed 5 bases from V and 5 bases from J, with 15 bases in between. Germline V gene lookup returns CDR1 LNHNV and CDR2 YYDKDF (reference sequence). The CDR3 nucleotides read TGTGCCACCAGCTTTTTAGGGGACACAAATGAAAAACTGTTTTTT. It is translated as CATSFLGDTNEKLFF.

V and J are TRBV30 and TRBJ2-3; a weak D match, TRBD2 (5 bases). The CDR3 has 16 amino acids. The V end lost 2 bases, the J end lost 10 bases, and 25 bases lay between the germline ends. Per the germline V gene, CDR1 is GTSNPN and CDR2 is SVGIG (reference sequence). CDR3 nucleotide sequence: TGTGCCTGGAGTCGTGGGCGGGTCGCTGCCCAAGGATCGCAGTATTTT. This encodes CAWSRGRVAAQGSQYF.

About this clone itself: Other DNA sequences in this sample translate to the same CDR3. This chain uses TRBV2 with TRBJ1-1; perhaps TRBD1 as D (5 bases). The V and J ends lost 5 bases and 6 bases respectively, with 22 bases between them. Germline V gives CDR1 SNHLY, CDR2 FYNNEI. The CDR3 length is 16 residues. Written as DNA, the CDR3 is TGTGCCAGCAGTCAGCCGGAGGGGACCCAGGGATCTGAAGCTTTCTTT. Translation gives CASSQPEGTQGSEAFF.

CDR3 region: CASSGSARTAYEKLFF. The CDR3 nucleotides read TGTGCCAGCAGTGGATCGGCCCGGACAGCATATGAAAAACTGTTTTTT. The chain recombines TRBV28 with TRBJ1-4; tentative D call: TRBD1 (6 bases). The CDR3 totals 16 residues. The germline gives CDR1 MDHEN, CDR2 SYDVKM. V was clipped by 5 bases and J by 6 bases, with 19 bases between them.

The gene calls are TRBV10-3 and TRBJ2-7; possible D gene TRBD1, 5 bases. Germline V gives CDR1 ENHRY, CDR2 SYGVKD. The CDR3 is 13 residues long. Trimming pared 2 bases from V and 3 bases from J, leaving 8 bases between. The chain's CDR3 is CAISEQGHYEQYF. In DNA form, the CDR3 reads TGTGCCATCAGTGAGCAGGGTCACTACGAGCAGTACTTC.

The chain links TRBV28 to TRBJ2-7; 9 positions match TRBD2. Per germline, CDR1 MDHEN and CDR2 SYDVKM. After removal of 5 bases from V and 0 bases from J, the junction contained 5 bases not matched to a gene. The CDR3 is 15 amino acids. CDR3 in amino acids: CASSGSGGLSYEQYF. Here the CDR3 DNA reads TGTGCCAGCAGTGGTAGCGGGGGTCTCTCCTACGAGCAGTACTTC.

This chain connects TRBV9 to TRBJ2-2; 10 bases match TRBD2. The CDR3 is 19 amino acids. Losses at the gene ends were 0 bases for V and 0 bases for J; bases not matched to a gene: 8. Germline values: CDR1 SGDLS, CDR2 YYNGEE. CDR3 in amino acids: CASSVGASGGLANTGELFF. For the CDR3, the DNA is TGTGCCAGCAGCGTAGGCGCTAGCGGGGGCCTCGCGAACACCGGGGAGCTGTTTTTT.

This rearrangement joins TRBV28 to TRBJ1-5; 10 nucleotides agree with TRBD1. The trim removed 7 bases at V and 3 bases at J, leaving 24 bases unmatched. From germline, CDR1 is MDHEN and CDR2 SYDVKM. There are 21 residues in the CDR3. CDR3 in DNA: TGTGCCAGCAACACTGGAAAAAGGACAGGGGGGGGGACACCGTTCAATCAGCCCCAGCATTTT. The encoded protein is CASNTGKRTGGGTPFNQPQHF.

The CDR3 reads CASSQDLSPGFSYEQYF. The CDR3 region has the DNA TGTGCCAGCAGCCAAGATTTATCTCCAGGGTTCTCCTACGAGCAGTACTTC. The rearrangement uses TRBV14 and TRBJ2-7; TRBD1 is a possible D gene (5 bases). CDR3 length: 17 amino acids. Trimming removed 0 bases at V and 0 bases at J, with 15 bases between. The germline CDR1 and CDR2 sequences are SGHDN and FVKESK.

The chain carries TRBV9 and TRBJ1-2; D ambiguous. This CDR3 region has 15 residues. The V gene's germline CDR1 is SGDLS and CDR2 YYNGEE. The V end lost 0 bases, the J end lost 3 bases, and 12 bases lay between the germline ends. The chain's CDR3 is CASSVATRLYYGYTF. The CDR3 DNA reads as TGTGCCAGCAGCGTAGCTACCAGACTATACTATGGCTACACCTTC.

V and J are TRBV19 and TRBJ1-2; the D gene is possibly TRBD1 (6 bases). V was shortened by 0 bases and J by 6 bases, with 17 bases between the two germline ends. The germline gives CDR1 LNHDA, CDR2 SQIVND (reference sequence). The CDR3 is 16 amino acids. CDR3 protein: CASSIDPRTANDGYTF. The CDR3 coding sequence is TGTGCCAGTAGTATAGACCCCCGGACAGCAAACGATGGCTACACCTTC. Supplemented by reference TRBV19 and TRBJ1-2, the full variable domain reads DGGITQSPKYLFRKEGQNVTLSCEQNLNHDAMYWYRQDPGQGLRLIYYSQIVNDFQKGDIAEGYSVSREKKESFPLTVTSAQKNPTAFYLCASSIDPRTANDGYTFGSGTRLTVV.

The CDR3 DNA reads TGCGCCAGCAGTTCGACCCCAGGGGTGACTGAAGCTTTCTTT. Protein product: CASSSTPGVTEAFF. The chain couples TRBV5-1 to TRBJ1-1, with D maybe TRBD1 (6 bases). The CDR3 consists of 14 residues. V was clipped by 5 bases and J by 5 bases, with 16 bases between them. Germline values: CDR1 SGHRS, CDR2 YFSETQ.

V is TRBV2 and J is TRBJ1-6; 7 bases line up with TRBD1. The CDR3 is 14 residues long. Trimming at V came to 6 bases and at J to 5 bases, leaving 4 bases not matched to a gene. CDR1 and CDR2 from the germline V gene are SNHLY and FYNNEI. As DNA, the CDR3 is TGTGCCAGCAGGCCGGGACAGAATAATTCACCCCTCCACTTT. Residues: CASRPGQNNSPLHF.

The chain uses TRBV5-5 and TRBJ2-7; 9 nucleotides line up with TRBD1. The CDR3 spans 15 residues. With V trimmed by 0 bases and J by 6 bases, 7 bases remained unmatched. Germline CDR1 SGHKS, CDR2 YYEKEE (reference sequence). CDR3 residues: CASSLGPGQGSEQYF. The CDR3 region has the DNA TGTGCCAGCAGCTTGGGTCCGGGACAGGGCAGCGAGCAGTACTTC.

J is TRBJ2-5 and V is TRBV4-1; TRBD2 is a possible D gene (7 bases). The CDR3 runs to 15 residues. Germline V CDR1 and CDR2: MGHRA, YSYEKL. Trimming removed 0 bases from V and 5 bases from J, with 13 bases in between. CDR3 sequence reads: CASSQESGGQETQYF. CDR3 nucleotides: TGCGCCAGCAGCCAAGAGTCGGGGGGCCAGGAGACCCAGTACTTC.

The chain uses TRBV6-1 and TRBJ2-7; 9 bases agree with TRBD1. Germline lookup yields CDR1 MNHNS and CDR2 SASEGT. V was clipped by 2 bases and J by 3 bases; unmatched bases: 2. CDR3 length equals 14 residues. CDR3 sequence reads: CASSESGQGYEQYF. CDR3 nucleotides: TGTGCCAGCAGTGAATCGGGACAGGGCTACGAGCAGTACTTC.

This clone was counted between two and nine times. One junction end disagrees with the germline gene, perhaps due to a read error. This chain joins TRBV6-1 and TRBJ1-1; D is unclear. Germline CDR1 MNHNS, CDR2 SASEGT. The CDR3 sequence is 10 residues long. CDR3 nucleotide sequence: TGTGCCAGCAGTGAATCAGGTGTACCCTTT. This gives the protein CASSESGVPF.

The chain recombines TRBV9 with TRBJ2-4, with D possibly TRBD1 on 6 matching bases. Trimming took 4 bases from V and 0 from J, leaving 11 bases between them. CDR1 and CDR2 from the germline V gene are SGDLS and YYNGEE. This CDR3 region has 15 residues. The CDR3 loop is CASSPGVEAKNIQYF. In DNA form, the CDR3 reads TGTGCCAGCAGCCCAGGGGTGGAAGCCAAAAACATTCAGTACTTC.

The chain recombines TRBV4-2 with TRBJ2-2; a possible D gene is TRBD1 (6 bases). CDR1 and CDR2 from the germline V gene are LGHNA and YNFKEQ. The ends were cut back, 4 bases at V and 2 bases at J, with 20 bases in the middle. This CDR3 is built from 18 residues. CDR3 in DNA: TGTGCCAGCAGCCTCGAACCCGGGACAAATCTTAACACCGGGGAGCTGTTTTTT. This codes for CASSLEPGTNLNTGELFF.

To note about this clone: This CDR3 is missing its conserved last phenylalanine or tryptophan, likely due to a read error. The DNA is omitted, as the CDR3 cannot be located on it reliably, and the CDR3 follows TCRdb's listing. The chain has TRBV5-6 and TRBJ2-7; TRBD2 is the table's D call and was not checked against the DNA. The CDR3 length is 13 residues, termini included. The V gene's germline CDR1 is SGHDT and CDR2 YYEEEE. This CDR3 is CASSYPLAGGFLL.

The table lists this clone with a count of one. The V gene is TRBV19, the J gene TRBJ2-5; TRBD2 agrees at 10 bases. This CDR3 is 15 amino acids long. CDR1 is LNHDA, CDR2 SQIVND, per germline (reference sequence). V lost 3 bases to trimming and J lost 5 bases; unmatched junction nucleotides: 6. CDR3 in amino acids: CASSIASGGIETQYF. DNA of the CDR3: TGTGCCAGTAGTATTGCTAGCGGGGGAATCGAGACCCAGTACTTC.

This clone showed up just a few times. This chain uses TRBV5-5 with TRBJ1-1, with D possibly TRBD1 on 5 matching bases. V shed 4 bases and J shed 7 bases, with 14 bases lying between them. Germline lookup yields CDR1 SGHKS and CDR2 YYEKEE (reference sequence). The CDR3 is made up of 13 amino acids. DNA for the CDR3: TGTGCCAGCAGCACCAGGGTCGGGAGTGAAGCTTTCTTT. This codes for CASSTRVGSEAFF.

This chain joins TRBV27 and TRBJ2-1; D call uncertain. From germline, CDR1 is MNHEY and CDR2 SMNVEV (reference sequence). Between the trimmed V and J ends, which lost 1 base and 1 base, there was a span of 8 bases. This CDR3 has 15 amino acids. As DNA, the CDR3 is TGTGCCAGCAGTTTATACTCGGGTTCCTACAATGAGCAGTTCTTC. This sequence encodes CASSLYSGSYNEQFF.

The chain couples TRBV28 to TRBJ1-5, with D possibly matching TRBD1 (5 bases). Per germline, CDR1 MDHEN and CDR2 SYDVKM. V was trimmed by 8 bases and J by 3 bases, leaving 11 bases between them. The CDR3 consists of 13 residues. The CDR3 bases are TGTGCCAGCGATAAGGGGTTCAATCAGCCCCAGCATTTT. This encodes CASDKGFNQPQHF.

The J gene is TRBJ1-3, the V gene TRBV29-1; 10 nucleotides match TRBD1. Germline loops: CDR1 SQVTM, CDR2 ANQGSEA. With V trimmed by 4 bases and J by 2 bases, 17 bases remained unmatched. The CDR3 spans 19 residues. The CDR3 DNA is TGCAGCGTTGTCGGGGGACAGGGGACCTTGGAGGCGGCTGGAAACACCATATATTTT. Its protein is CSVVGGQGTLEAAGNTIYF.

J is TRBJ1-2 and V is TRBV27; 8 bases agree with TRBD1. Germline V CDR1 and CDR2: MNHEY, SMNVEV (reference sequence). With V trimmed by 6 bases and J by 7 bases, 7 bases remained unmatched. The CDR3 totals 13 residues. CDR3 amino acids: CASREQGASGYTF. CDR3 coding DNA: TGTGCCAGCAGGGAGCAGGGGGCGAGTGGCTACACCTTC.